Reported below is one TCR beta chain. Antigen: not known. Cultured CD4+ T cell DNA underwent sequencing with the Oncomine TCR Beta short-read assay. In this case, cultured CD4+ T cells provided the extracted genomic DNA. TCRdb passed the PCR reads through MiXCR, listing each CDR3 protein once. The sample consists of more than 15,000 distinct CDR3 sequences, approximately 67% of them appearing once. This sample is drawn from a study of vaccination and CD4 T cells after COVID-19. Treatment in this sample: roughly 10-day PBMC culture with coronavirus spike peptide pools or control peptides (ViraFEST assay). Some 2.2 million PBMCs per well were cultured with about 10 IU/ml IL-2 and approximately 9.6 ug/ml peptide pools. This CDR3 region has 14 residues. Between the trimmed V and J ends, which lost 1 base and 2 bases, there was a span of 11 bases. Germline values: CDR1 DFQATT, CDR2 SNEGSKA (reference sequence).

J is TRBJ2-5 and V is TRBV20-1; a weak D match, TRBD1 (7 bases). The origin of this receptor is a human donor who had recovered from COVID-19. What was sequenced was CD4+ T cells from blood, cultured in vitro. In nucleotides, the CDR3 is TGCAGTGCTAGAGTGGCAGGGGGGCAAGAGACCCAGTACTTC. Translating it yields CSARVAGGQETQYF.